Given below is one TCR beta chain in context. The data were obtained in a study of blood T cell repertoires in COVID-19. The CDR3 runs to 15 residues. V lost 1 base, J lost 10 bases, and 16 bases lay in between. Looked up from germline, CDR1 is LGHDT and CDR2 is YNNKEL (reference sequence). The repertoire was sequenced with immunoSEQ multiplex PCR; TCRdb's copy has only in-frame clones and lacks some. Seen here are 150,000 to 200,000 clones, roughly nine tenths observed once, and the top ten hold 2% to 2.5%. This TCR was recovered from a woman in her thirties or forties with acute COVID-19. Material: PBMCs or T cells enriched from blood (not recorded which). V usage is TRBV3-1 (or the pseudogene TRBV3-2) and J usage is TRBJ1-4; D unclear. CDR3 nucleotide sequence: TGTGCCAGCAGCCAAGGGGGAGGGTCGCTCGGAAAACTGTTTTTT. As protein: CASSQGGGSLGKLFF.